One sample yielded the 23 T cell receptor beta chains listed below, sequenced in a study of CD8 T cells in ankylosing spondylitis. Study-wide findings and caveats: A TCR beta motif of fewer than ten highly homologous variants seemed to mark ankylosing spondylitis blood.

TCRdb reprocessed the 5' RACE reads via MiXCR and lists one record per CDR3 protein. Of some 220,000 distinct CDR3 sequences in the sample, roughly 6.6% were seen once. No cognate antigen is known for these TCRs. Sequencing input: blood, either unsorted or a sorted T cell fraction (not recorded which). The receptors were sampled from a male donor with ankylosing spondylitis.

In this sample, this clonotype turned up many times. The chain uses TRBV7-2 and TRBJ1-1; D is undetermined. This CDR3 has 13 residues. Trimming took off 2 bases at V and 1 base at J, with 5 bases between the two ends. Germline V CDR1 and CDR2: SGHTA, FQGNSA. CDR3 residues: CASSLMGNTEAFF. CDR3 nucleotide sequence: TGTGCCAGCAGCTTAATGGGGAACACTGAAGCTTTCTTT.

This clonotype was seen only a few times. V is TRBV13 and J is TRBJ1-4, with 8 bases lining up with TRBD1. Germline CDR1 PRHDT, CDR2 FYEKMQ (reference sequence). Trimming removed 5 bases from V and 8 bases from J; junction bases left unmatched: 7. This CDR3 comprises 14 residues. CDR3 sequence: CASSPRGRREKLFF. The DNA for the CDR3 is TGTGCCAGCAGCCCCAGGGGGCGTCGAGAAAAACTGTTTTTT.

This clonotype showed up many times. The V call is TRBV29-1, the J call TRBJ2-7, with D uncertain. V gave up 6 bases and J gave up 5 bases, with 11 bases separating them. Germline assignment: CDR1 SQVTM and CDR2 ANQGSEA. The CDR3 runs 11 residues. The CDR3, as DNA: TGCAGCGTGGTTCTAAGAAACGAGCAGTACTTC. Protein sequence: CSVVLRNEQYF.

This clonotype was found a few times. The chain carries TRBV30 and TRBJ1-5; D remains ambiguous. The CDR3 runs 13 residues. Germline V lookup: CDR1 GTSNPN, CDR2 SVGIG (reference sequence). V was pared by 1 base and J by 0 bases, with 4 bases between. As DNA, the CDR3 is TGTGCCTGGAGTGCCTCTAGCAATCAGCCCCAGCATTTT. Its translation is CAWSASSNQPQHF.

This clonotype came up many times. This chain connects TRBV5-1 to TRBJ2-7; no clear D. Germline loops: CDR1 SGHRS, CDR2 YFSETQ. This CDR3 has 16 residues. V was cut by 0 bases and J by 0 bases, with 13 bases left in between. DNA for the CDR3: TGCGCCAGCAGCTTGGAGTTGTGGGTGAACTCCTACGAGCAGTACTTC. This codes for CASSLELWVNSYEQYF.

In this sample, this clonotype turned up many times. The chain links TRBV6-2 or TRBV6-3 to TRBJ2-5; 9 bases fit TRBD2. The germline CDR1 and CDR2 sequences are MNHEY and SVGEGT. CDR3 length: 15 residues. Trimming at V came to 3 bases and at J to 2 bases, leaving 4 bases not matched to a gene. CDR3 in DNA: TGTGCCAGCAGTTATCTAGCGGGACGACAAGAGACCCAGTACTTC. Protein sequence: CASSYLAGRQETQYF.

This clonotype was seen many times. J is TRBJ2-3 and V is TRBV7-6; 10 bases are a match to TRBD2. With V trimmed by 4 bases and J by 6 bases, 10 bases remained unmatched. CDR1 and CDR2 (germline): SGHVS, FNYEAQ. The CDR3 spans 16 residues. The CDR3 spells CASSSRLAGLEDTQYF. As DNA, the CDR3 is TGTGCCAGCAGCTCGAGACTAGCGGGTCTTGAGGATACGCAGTATTTT.

There are many counts of this clonotype. The chain couples TRBV12-3 or TRBV12-4 to TRBJ1-2; maybe TRBD1 (6 bases). The V gene lost 6 bases and the J gene lost 0 bases, with 8 bases spanning the gap. The CDR3 sequence is 13 residues long. The CDR3 loop is CASSYRANYGYTF. The CDR3 bases are TGTGCCAGCAGCTACAGGGCTAACTATGGCTACACCTTC.

This clonotype was seen many times. J is TRBJ1-1 and V is TRBV14; maybe TRBD1 (5 bases). The germline V gene has CDR1 SGHDN and CDR2 FVKESK. V was cut by 0 bases and J by 1 base, with 15 bases left in between. The length of the CDR3 is 17 residues. CDR3 nucleotides: TGTGCCAGCAGCCAAGAAGGGGTGGCAGCTCCGAACACTGAAGCTTTCTTT. Its protein product is CASSQEGVAAPNTEAFF. Looking up the rest from reference TRBV14 and TRBJ1-1 gives the full variable domain: EAGVTQFPSHSVIEKGQTVTLRCDPISGHDNLYWYRRVMGKEIKFLLHFVKESKQDESGMPNNRFLAERTGGTYSTLKVQPAELEDSGVYFCASSQEGVAAPNTEAFFGQGTRLTVV.

In its sample, this clonotype was seen a few times. The chain employs TRBV5-1 and TRBJ2-1; 9 positions agree with TRBD2. CDR3 length: 14 amino acids. Trimming removed 3 bases from V and 8 bases from J; junction bases left unmatched: 6. Germline V CDR1 and CDR2: SGHRS, YFSETQ. CDR3 in amino acids: CASSWTGTSYEQFF. CDR3 DNA: TGCGCCAGCAGCTGGACCGGGACTAGCTATGAGCAGTTCTTC.

This clonotype was observed at least ten times. The rearrangement links TRBV6-5 to TRBJ2-2; D possibly uses TRBD1 or TRBD2 (5 bases each). V was shortened by 2 bases and J by 2 bases, with 12 bases between the two germline ends. Germline V gene sequence: CDR1 MNHEY, CDR2 SVGAGI. CDR3 length: 16 amino acids. CDR3 amino acids: CASSYGTEQNTGELFF. The CDR3 DNA is TGTGCCAGCAGTTACGGGACGGAGCAAAACACCGGGGAGCTGTTTTTT.

This clonotype occurred a few times. This chain links TRBV4-3 with TRBJ2-3, with 9 bases matching TRBD2. V gave up 3 bases and J gave up 0 bases; unmatched junction bases: 4. The CDR3 is 16 residues long. From germline, CDR1 is LGHNA and CDR2 YSLEER. The CDR3 is CASSHLTSGSTDTQYF. The CDR3 coding sequence is TGCGCCAGCAGCCATCTTACTAGCGGGAGCACAGATACGCAGTATTTT.

This clonotype showed up many times. The chain couples TRBV14 to TRBJ2-1; a possible D gene is TRBD1 (5 bases). The germline CDR1 and CDR2 sequences are SGHDN and FVKESK. The CDR3 extends over 16 amino acids. The V end lost 4 bases, the J end lost 2 bases, and 15 bases lay between the germline ends. The CDR3 DNA is TGTGCCAGCAGCCCGTGGGGCAGGGCACCCTACAATGAGCAGTTCTTC. Translated: CASSPWGRAPYNEQFF.

In its sample, this clonotype was seen many times. The chain links TRBV4-3 to TRBJ1-6, with no clear D. Trimming removed 2 bases from V and 0 bases from J, with 5 bases in between. This CDR3 has 15 amino acids. CDR1 is LGHNA and CDR2 is YSLEER in the germline V gene. The CDR3 region is CASSQRSSYNSPLHF. In nucleotides, the CDR3 is TGCGCCAGCAGCCAAAGAAGCTCCTATAATTCACCCCTCCACTTT.

This clonotype was counted a few times. This rearrangement joins TRBV7-9 to TRBJ2-2; 8 bases agree with TRBD1. V dropped 5 bases and J dropped 4; count of bases not matched to a gene: 6. Per the germline V gene, CDR1 is SEHNR and CDR2 is FQNEAQ (reference sequence). CDR3 length: 15 residues. The CDR3 sequence: CASSPRDRSTGELFF. The CDR3 nucleotides read TGTGCCAGCAGCCCACGGGACAGGAGCACCGGGGAGCTGTTTTTT.

The table lists this clonotype with many counts. This sequence joins TRBV4-3 and TRBJ2-1; TRBD1 agrees at 10 bases. The CDR3 extends over 15 amino acids. J lost 10 bases, V lost 0 bases, and 6 bases had no gene match. Germline loops: CDR1 LGHNA, CDR2 YSLEER. The CDR3 sequence: CASSQDGDRGNEQFF. CDR3 sequence (DNA): TGCGCCAGCAGCCAAGATGGGGACAGGGGAAACGAGCAGTTCTTC.

In this sample, this clonotype turned up many times. This rearrangement joins TRBV7-9 to TRBJ2-2; D gene uncertain. The germline V and J ends were trimmed by 5 bases and 0 bases, with 13 bases remaining between them. This CDR3 is built from 16 residues. Germline CDR1 SEHNR, CDR2 FQNEAQ (reference sequence). CDR3 sequence: CASSPPLQTNTGELFF. CDR3 coding DNA: TGTGCCAGCAGCCCCCCGTTACAGACGAACACCGGGGAGCTGTTTTTT.

This clonotype was seen a handful of times. This chain uses TRBV20-1 with TRBJ1-1; 9 bases line up with TRBD1. Germline CDR1 DFQATT, CDR2 SNEGSKA (reference sequence). There are 16 residues in the CDR3. The trim removed 6 bases at V and 2 bases at J, leaving 13 bases unmatched. The CDR3 DNA reads TGCAGTGCCTACCAGCCGGGACAGGGATTAAACACTGAAGCTTTCTTT. Translated, it gives CSAYQPGQGLNTEAFF.

The chain couples TRBV7-9 to TRBJ1-2; no reliable D call. This CDR3 contains 17 residues. Germline CDR1 reads SEHNR; CDR2 reads FQNEAQ (reference sequence). V was shortened by 2 bases and J by 5 bases, with 21 bases between the two germline ends. The CDR3 sequence: CASSLSGTLAMNYGYTF. The CDR3 bases are TGTGCCAGCAGCTTATCGGGCACTCTGGCCATGAATTATGGCTACACCTTC.

There are many counts of this clonotype. V usage is TRBV2 and J usage is TRBJ1-5, with 10 nucleotides matching TRBD1. This CDR3 contains 17 residues. The ends lost 10 bases at V and 1 base at J; junction bases unmatched: 13. Germline V gene lookup returns CDR1 SNHLY and CDR2 FYNNEI. Here the CDR3 reads CATSGTGVSESNQPQHF. Written as DNA, the CDR3 is TGTGCCACATCCGGGACAGGGGTATCCGAAAGCAATCAGCCCCAGCATTTT. The complete variable domain, with remaining parts taken from reference TRBV2 and TRBJ1-5, reads EPEVTQTPSHQVTQMGQEVILRCVPISNHLYFYWYRQILGQKVEFLVSFYNNEISEKSEIFDDQFSVERPDGSNFTLKIRSTKLEDSAMYFCATSGTGVSESNQPQHFGDGTRLSIL.

This clonotype was detected a few times. The rearrangement links TRBV6-2 or TRBV6-3 to TRBJ1-1; D not certain. CDR1 MNHEY and CDR2 SVGEGT come from the germline V gene. This CDR3 comprises 13 residues. V dropped 8 bases and J dropped 1 base, with 11 bases sitting between them. DNA for the CDR3: TGTGCCAGCCAGCAGACGAAGAACACTGAAGCTTTCTTT. It codes for CASQQTKNTEAFF.

V is TRBV9 and J is TRBJ2-1, with 8 bases identical to TRBD2. Germline CDR1 SGDLS, CDR2 YYNGEE. V was pared by 0 bases and J by 4 bases, with 6 bases of the junction left unmatched. This CDR3 has 16 residues. The CDR3 DNA follows: TGTGCCAGCAGCGTAGGTGGCGGGGGGCCTTACAATGAGCAGTTCTTC. Its translation: CASSVGGGGPYNEQFF.

The V call is TRBV20-1, the J call TRBJ2-2; D call uncertain. CDR3 length: 12 amino acids. From germline, CDR1 is DFQATT and CDR2 SNEGSKA (reference sequence). V lost 0 bases and J lost 7, with 6 bases in between. The CDR3 here is CSARDIVGELFF. The CDR3 coding sequence is TGCAGTGCTAGAGATATAGTCGGGGAGCTGTTTTTT.